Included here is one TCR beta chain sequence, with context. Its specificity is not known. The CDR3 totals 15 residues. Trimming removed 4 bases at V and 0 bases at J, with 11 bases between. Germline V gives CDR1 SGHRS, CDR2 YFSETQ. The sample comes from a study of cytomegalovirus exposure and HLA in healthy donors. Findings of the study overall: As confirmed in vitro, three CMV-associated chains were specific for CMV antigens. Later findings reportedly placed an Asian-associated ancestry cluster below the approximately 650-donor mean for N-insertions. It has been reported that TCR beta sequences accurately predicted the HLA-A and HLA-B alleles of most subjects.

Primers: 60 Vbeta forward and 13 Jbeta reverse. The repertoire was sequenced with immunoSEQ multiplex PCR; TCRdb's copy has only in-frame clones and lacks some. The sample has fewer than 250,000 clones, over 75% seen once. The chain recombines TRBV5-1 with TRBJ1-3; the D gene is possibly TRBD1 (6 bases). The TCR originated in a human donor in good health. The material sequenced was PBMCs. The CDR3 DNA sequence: TGCGCCAGCAGCCCCGGGGGGGCCTCTGGAAACACCATATATTTT. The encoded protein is CASSPGGASGNTIYF.